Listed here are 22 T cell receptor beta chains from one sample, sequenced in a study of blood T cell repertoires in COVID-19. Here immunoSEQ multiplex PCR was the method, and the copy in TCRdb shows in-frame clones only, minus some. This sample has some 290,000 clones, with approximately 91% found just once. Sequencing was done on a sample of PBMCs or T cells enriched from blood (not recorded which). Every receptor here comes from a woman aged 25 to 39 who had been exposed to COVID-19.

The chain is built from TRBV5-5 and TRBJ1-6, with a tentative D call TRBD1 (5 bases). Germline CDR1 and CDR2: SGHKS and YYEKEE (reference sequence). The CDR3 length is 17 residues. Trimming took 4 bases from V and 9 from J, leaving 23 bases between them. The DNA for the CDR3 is TGTGCCAGCAGCCTCCCTTTGTTGGCAGGGAACAGTTCACCCCTCCACTTT. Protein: CASSLPLLAGNSSPLHF.

CDR3: CASSPGGFQYF. The CDR3 nucleotides read TGTGCCAGCAGTCCCGGGGGATTCCAGTACTTC. This rearrangement joins TRBV7-9 to TRBJ2-5; D perhaps matches TRBD2 (6 bases). CDR1 is SEHNR, CDR2 FQNEAQ, per germline (reference sequence). The CDR3 covers 11 residues. V was clipped by 6 bases and J by 10 bases, with 12 bases between them.

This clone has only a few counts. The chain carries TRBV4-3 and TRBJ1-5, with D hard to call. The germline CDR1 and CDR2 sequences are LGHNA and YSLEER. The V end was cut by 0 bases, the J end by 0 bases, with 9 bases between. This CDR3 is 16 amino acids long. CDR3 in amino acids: CASSQEVTYSNQPQHF. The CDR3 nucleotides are TGCGCCAGCAGCCAAGAAGTCACATATAGCAATCAGCCCCAGCATTTT.

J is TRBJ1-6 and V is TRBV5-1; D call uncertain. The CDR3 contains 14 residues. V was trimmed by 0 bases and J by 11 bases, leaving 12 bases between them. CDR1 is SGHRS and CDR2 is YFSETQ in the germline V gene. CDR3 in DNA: TGCGCCAGCAGCTTGGAAGGCAGCGAGACACCCCTCCACTTT. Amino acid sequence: CASSLEGSETPLHF.

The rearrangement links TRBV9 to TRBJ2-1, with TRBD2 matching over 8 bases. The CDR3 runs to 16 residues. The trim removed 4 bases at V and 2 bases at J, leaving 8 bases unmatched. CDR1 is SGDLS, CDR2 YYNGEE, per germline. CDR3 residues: CASSPLGRGAYNEQFF. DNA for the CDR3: TGTGCCAGCAGCCCCCTCGGGCGGGGGGCCTACAATGAGCAGTTCTTC.

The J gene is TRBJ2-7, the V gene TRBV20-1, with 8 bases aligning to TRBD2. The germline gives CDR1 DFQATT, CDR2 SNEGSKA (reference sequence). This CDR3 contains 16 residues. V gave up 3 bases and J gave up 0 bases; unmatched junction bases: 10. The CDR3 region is CSASLAGGPSSYEQYF. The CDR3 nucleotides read TGCAGTGCTAGTCTCGCGGGGGGCCCAAGCTCCTACGAGCAGTACTTC.

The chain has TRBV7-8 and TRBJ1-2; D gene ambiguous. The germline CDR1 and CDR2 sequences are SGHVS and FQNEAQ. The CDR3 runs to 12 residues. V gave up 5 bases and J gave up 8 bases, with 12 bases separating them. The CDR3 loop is CASSPAVLGYTF. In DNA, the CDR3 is TGTGCCAGCAGCCCCGCGGTCTTGGGCTACACCTTC.

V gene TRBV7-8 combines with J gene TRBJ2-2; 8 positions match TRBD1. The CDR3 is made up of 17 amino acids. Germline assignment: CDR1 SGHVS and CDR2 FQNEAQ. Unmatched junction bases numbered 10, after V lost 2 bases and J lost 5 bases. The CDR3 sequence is CASSLQQGARGTGELFF. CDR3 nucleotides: TGTGCCAGCAGCTTACAGCAGGGGGCACGGGGGACCGGGGAGCTGTTTTTT.

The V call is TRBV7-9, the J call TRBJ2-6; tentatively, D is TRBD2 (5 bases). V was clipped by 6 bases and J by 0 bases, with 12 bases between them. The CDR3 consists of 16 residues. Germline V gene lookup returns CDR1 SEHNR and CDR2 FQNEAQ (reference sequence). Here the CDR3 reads CASRVSRDSGANVLTF. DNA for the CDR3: TGTGCCAGCAGGGTCTCGAGGGACTCTGGGGCCAACGTCCTGACTTTC.

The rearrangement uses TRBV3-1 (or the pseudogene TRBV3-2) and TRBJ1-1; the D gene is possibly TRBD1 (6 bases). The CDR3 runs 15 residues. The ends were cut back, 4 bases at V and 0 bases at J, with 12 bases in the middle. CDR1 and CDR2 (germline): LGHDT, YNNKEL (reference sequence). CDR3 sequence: CASSPMGALNTEAFF. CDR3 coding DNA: TGTGCCAGCAGCCCCATGGGGGCCCTGAACACTGAAGCTTTCTTT.

DNA of the CDR3: TGTGCCATCAGTGAGTCGATCGGCAGGGGGCGGAAGAACACTGAAGCTTTCTTT. Its protein is CAISESIGRGRKNTEAFF. V usage is TRBV10-3 and J usage is TRBJ1-1; TRBD1 matches at 8 bases. The CDR3 extends over 18 amino acids. Trimming removed 0 bases from V and 1 base from J; junction bases left unmatched: 10. CDR1 is ENHRY, CDR2 SYGVKD, per germline.

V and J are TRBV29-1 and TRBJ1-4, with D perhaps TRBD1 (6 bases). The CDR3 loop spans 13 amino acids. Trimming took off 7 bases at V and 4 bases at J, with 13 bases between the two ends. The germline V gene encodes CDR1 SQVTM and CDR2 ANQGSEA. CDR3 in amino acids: CSARDTSNEKLFF. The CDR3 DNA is TGCAGCGCCCGGGACACAAGTAATGAAAAACTGTTTTTT.

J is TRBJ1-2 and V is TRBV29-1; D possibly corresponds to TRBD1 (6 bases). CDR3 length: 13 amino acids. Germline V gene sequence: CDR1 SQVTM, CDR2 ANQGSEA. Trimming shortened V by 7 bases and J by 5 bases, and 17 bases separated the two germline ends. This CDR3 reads CSERRGGYYGYTF. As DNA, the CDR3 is TGCAGCGAGCGTAGGGGGGGCTATTATGGCTACACCTTC.

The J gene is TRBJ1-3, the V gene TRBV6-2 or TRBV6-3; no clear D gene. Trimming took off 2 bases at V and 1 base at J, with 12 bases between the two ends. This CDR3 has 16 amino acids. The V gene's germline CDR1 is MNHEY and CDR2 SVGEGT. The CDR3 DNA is TGTGCCAGCAGTTACACCGCGTTACTATCTGGAAACACCATATATTTT. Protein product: CASSYTALLSGNTIYF.

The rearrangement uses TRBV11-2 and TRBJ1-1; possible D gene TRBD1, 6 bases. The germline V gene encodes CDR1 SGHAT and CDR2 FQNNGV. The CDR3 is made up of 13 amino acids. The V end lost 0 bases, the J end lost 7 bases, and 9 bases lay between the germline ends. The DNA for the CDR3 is TGTGCCAGCAGCTTAGAGATAGGGGGTGAAGCTTTCTTT. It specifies CASSLEIGGEAFF.

DNA for the CDR3: TGCGCCAGCAGCCTAGGACACCGGGCAACTAATGAAAAACTGTTTTTT. Translated: CASSLGHRATNEKLFF. The chain uses TRBV4-3 and TRBJ1-4, with D perhaps TRBD1 (5 bases). Trimming removed 4 bases at V and 0 bases at J, with 12 bases between. The germline CDR1 and CDR2 sequences are LGHNA and YSLEER. The CDR3 length is 16 residues.

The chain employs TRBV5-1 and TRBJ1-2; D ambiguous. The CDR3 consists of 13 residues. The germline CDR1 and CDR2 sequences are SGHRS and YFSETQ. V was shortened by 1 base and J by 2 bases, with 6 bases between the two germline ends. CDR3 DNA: TGCGCCAGCAGCTTGTACCAGAACTATGGCTACACCTTC. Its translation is CASSLYQNYGYTF.

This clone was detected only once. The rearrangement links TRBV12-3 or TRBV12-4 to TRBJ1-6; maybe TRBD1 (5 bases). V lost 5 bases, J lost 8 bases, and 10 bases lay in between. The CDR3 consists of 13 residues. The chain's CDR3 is CASSPWGDSPLHF. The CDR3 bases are TGTGCCAGCAGTCCCTGGGGGGATTCACCCCTCCACTTT.

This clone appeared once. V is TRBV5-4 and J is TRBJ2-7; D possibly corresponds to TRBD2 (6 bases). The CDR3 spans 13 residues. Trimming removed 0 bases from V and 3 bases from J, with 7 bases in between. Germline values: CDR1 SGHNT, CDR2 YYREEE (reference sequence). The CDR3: CASSLGGGYEQYF. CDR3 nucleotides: TGTGCCAGCAGCTTGGGGGGAGGCTACGAGCAGTACTTC.

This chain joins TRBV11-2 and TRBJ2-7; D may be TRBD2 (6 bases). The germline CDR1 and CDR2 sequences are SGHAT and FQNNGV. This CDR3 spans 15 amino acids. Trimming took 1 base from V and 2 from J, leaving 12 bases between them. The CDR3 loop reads CASSLADGGTYEQYF. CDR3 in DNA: TGTGCCAGCAGCTTAGCTGATGGAGGGACCTACGAGCAGTACTTC.

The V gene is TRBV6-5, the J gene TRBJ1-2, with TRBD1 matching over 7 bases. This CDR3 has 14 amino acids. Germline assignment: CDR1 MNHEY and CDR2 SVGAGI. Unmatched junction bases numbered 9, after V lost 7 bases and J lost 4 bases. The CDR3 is CASKPGQHSYGYTF. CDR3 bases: TGTGCCAGCAAGCCGGGACAGCATTCCTATGGCTACACCTTC.

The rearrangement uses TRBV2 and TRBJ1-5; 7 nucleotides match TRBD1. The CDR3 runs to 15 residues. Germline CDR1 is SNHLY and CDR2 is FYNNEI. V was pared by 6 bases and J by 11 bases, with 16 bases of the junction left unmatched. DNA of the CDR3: TGTGCCAGCAGATTCTGGGGCAGGGGGATAGGGGCCCAGCATTTT. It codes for CASRFWGRGIGAQHF.